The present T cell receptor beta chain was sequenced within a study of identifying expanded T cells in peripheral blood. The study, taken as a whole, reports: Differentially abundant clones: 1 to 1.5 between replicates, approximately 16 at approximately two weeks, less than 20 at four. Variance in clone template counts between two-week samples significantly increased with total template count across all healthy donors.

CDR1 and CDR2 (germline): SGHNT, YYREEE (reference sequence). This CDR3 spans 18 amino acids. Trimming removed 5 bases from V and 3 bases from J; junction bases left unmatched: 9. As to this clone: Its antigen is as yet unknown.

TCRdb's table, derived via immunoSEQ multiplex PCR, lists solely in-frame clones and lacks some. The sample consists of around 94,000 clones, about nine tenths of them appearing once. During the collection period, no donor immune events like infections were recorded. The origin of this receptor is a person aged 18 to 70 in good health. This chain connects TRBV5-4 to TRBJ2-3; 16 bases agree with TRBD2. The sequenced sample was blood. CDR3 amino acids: CASRSGTSGRGRTDTQYF. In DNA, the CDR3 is TGTGCCAGCAGATCCGGGACTAGCGGGAGGGGCAGAACAGATACGCAGTATTTT.